Included here is one TCR beta chain sequence, with context. Its antigen remains unidentified. The data originate from a study of cytomegalovirus exposure and HLA in healthy donors. Study details: The roughly 110 validation repertoires were reported in a later analysis to have been generated on the same platform as the roughly 700 first-cohort repertoires.

CDR3 length: 16 residues. Study-level findings and limits: The investigators catalogued 164 TCR beta chains as cytomegalovirus-associated.

Sequencing was performed with immunoSEQ multiplex PCR; in TCRdb, only in-frame clones are kept and a portion is missing. The data contain approximately 160,000 clones, 85% to 90% of them singletons. Sequencing was done on a sample of PBMCs. This rearrangement joins TRBV21-1 to TRBJ2-7; TRBD1 was called by the table and not checked on the DNA. TRBV21-1 represents a pseudogene. This TCR came from a man aged 18-30 years in good health and CMV-seropositive. The chain's CDR3 is CASRSGHRDRLGEQYF. For the CDR3, the DNA is TGTGCCAGCAGAAGCGGCCACCGGGACAGGCTAGGCGAGCAGTACTTC.